The sequence of this TCR beta chain was determined in a study of blood T cells in healthy people across ages (dated by TCRdb to about 2015). As for the study more broadly: In model experiments, template switching captured about one uniquely barcoded TCR beta cDNA molecule for every two T cells. Donors of different ages were randomly distributed across sequencing lanes to avoid experimental bias. The study measured age-related changes in TCR beta repertoire diversity using deep sequencing normalized with unique cDNA molecular identifiers. Donors were grouped into four age groups: young (average roughly 17 years), middle-aged (around 39), aged (around 60) and long-lived (around 80). Using the same blood draw, the study looked at two additional independent replicas of 1 million unique cDNA reads for two donors, one aged 18 to 29 and the other aged 80 or older. Overall study results and their limits: Because profiling used bulk unsorted PBMCs, naive and antigen-experienced compartments could not be compared conclusively. A strong correlation was found between observed TCR beta diversity and the percentage of naive T cells measured by flow cytometry. Because donor CMV infection status was unknown, age-related changes in expanded clonotypes were potentially confounded. The long-lived group showed more naive CD4+ T cells, fewer expanded clones and increased TCR diversity than the aged group, suggesting age selection. Estimates of total diversity from one million sequenced T cells were regarded as lower bounds and underestimates. Observed TCR beta diversity per million T cells fell roughly linearly with age, and a significant reduction was already apparent by age roughly 40.

The roughly 38 donors, aged roughly 6 to 100 years, were systemically healthy Caucasian individuals from Russia. Around 10 milliliters of peripheral blood were collected from each donor into EDTA-treated Vacutainer tubes. Ficoll-Paque density-gradient centrifugation was used to isolate PBMCs, with at least 7 million obtained per sample. Total RNA was extracted from PBMCs with Trizol reagent, with at least 6 micrograms obtained per sample. For every donor, flow cytometry on a PBMC aliquot measured the percentage of naive CD45RAhigh/CD27high T cells. As for this clonotype: It has no known antigen specificity. No base quality values were provided; no much bigger clone lies one nucleotide off.

The protocol used for the library was 5' RACE. Sequencer: Illumina HiSeq 2500. A second PCR of roughly 6 to 11 cycles was run with a J-beta primer mix and a sample-barcoded 5' primer. Each TCR beta cDNA molecule received a unique molecular identifier from a template-switch 5' adaptor carrying 12 random nucleotides. Each sample yielded at least 2.5 million CDR3-containing paired-end reads. The Mint cDNA synthesis kit, primed by a TRBC-specific oligonucleotide, was used to synthesize first-strand cDNA from all RNA. After uracil-DNA glycosylase treatment, a first 18-cycle PCR used universal primers M1SS and BC2_uni_R on all cDNA. Regarding the original processing steps: Normalization of each sample was performed by random selection of 1 million high-quality reads, each carrying a distinct molecular identifier. Instead of being binned into consensus sequences, reads that shared molecular identifiers were thrown out. MiTCR, set to a Q25 quality threshold and the strictest error-elimination algorithm, was used for CDR3 identification, clonotype clustering and error correction. Lower-bound total TCR beta diversity was estimated with a nonparametric unseen species model using Euler transformation. Using fastp at Q25 and MiXCR, TCRdb reprocessed the public reads and kept productive beta chains. Rows with one shared CDR3 protein collapse into an entry with the most common genes and DNA. TCRdb's processing, not the authors' own work, is the source of the V and J calls. The sample table lists about 760,000 distinct CDR3 sequences, approximately 53% of them with a count of one. Around a quarter of the sample belongs to the ten largest clones.

The TCR originated in a middle-aged man in good health. The material sequenced was blood.

The CDR3 has the sequence CASSQTTGKGSYNEQYF. The base sequence is TGTGCCAGCAGCCAGACAACAGGGAAGGGATCCTACAATGAGCAGTACTTC. Recombination joined TRBV4-2 with TRBJ2-1, with TRBD1 tentatively as D gene (6 bases match). The assigned J gene may be wrong: the sequence end matches TRBJ2-7 better. CDR1 and CDR2 are drawn from the germline V gene: LGHNA, YNFKEQ. The CDR3, from cysteine to phenylalanine, totals 17 residues. The kept DNA is CDR3 alone, 51 bases in frame from the first base.